This is a list of T cell receptor beta chains from one sample in a study of shared clonotypes between healthy human individuals. Here immunoSEQ multiplex PCR was the method, and the copy in TCRdb shows in-frame clones only, minus some. The data show around 2.5 million clones, with approximately 94% seen just once and approximately 0.35% held by the top ten. Sequencing input: naive CD4+ T cells from PBMCs. The source of these receptors is a young man in good health. Some clones in this sample may be carry-over from other donors' samples. The CDR3 runs from the conserved cysteine through the conserved F or W. The D gene is left open where the match is weak. Clone size is stated in some rows and not others, as once, few, many or a class when expanded.

TRBV15	TRBJ1-2	TRBD1	once	CATSRAYGQGWGYTF	TGTGCCACCAGCAGAGCCTATGGACAGGGTTGGGGCTACACCTTC
TRBV7-2	TRBJ1-1	TRBD1	-	CASSPKLTGEFSNTEAFF	TGTGCCAGCAGCCCAAAATTGACAGGGGAATTCTCGAACACTGAAGCTTTCTTT
TRBV7-2	TRBJ2-2	-	-	CASSLVVVGANTGELFF	TGTGCCAGCAGCTTAGTGGTGGTTGGCGCGAACACCGGGGAGCTGTTTTTT
TRBV11-2	TRBJ2-1	TRBD2	-	CASSLPKAGLAEDEQFF	TGTGCCAGCAGCTTACCCAAAGCGGGACTAGCGGAGGATGAGCAGTTCTTC
TRBV11-1	TRBJ1-2	-	-	CASSSVYDGYTF	TGTGCCAGCAGCTCAGTTTATGATGGCTACACCTTC
TRBV4-3	TRBJ2-2	TRBD2	-	CASSQAVNLVAGGGYTGELFF	TGCGCCAGCAGCCAAGCCGTCAATCTGGTAGCGGGAGGGGGGTACACCGGGGAGCTGTTTTTT
TRBV11-3	TRBJ2-3	-	-	CASSRHPPPDSRHTQYF	TGTGCCAGCAGCCGCCACCCTCCGCCGGACAGTCGTCATACGCAGTATTTT
TRBV5-4	TRBJ2-7	TRBD1	once	CASSSPGQGSYEQYF	TGTGCCAGCAGCTCACCGGGACAGGGATCCTACGAGCAGTACTTC
TRBV7-2	TRBJ2-1	-	-	CASSLLQPSYNEQFF	TGTGCCAGCAGCTTACTCCAACCATCCTACAATGAGCAGTTCTTC
TRBV6-6	TRBJ2-7	-	-	CASSSFYEQYF	TGTGCCAGCAGTTCCTTTTACGAGCAGTACTTC
TRBV5-1	TRBJ2-7	TRBD1	-	CASSGSTGGPSEQYF	TGCGCCAGCTCTGGTAGTACAGGGGGCCCTTCCGAGCAGTACTTC
TRBV28	TRBJ1-3	-	-	CASRRGDSGNTIYF	TGTGCCAGCAGGCGAGGAGACTCTGGAAACACCATATATTTT
TRBV4-2	TRBJ2-1	TRBD2	-	CASSQLGVSGSYNEQFF	TGTGCCAGCAGCCAACTTGGGGTTAGCGGGAGCTACAATGAGCAGTTCTTC
TRBV7-2	TRBJ1-3	-	-	CASSQRPNTIYF	TGTGCCAGCAGCCAAAGGCCTAACACCATATATTTT
TRBV5-6	TRBJ2-1	TRBD1	-	CASSRGTGDGNEQFF	TGTGCCAGCAGCCGGGGGACAGGGGATGGAAATGAGCAGTTCTTC
TRBV25-1	TRBJ1-2	TRBD1	-	CASSDHGQGATDYTF	TGTGCCAGCAGTGACCATGGACAGGGGGCCACGGACTACACCTTC
TRBV2	TRBJ1-1	-	few	CASSAGAAFF	TGTGCCAGCAGCGCAGGGGCGGCTTTCTTT
TRBV18	TRBJ2-7	TRBD2	few	CASSTSGTSREQYF	TGTGCCAGCTCAACTTCCGGGACTAGCCGCGAGCAGTACTTC
TRBV14	TRBJ2-5	-	once	CASSRYRGGETQYF	TGTGCCAGCAGCCGGTACCGTGGTGGAGAGACCCAGTACTTC
TRBV5-1	TRBJ2-3	TRBD2	once	CASSLGFLRTSGSTDTQYF	TGCGCCAGCAGCTTAGGTTTTCTGAGGACTAGCGGTAGCACAGATACGCAGTATTTT
TRBV4-2	TRBJ2-3	-	-	CASSQGFDTQYF	TGTGCCAGCAGCCAAGGGTTCGATACGCAGTATTTT
TRBV28	TRBJ2-1	-	once	CASTPPGRVGGNEQFF	TGTGCCAGCACCCCCCCGGGCAGGGTTGGAGGAAATGAGCAGTTCTTC
TRBV9	TRBJ2-6	-	-	CASSARGQGVSGANVLTF	TGTGCCAGCAGCGCCCGCGGGCAGGGCGTTTCTGGGGCCAACGTCCTGACTTTC
TRBV7-3	TRBJ2-2	-	-	CASSTSDRTGELFF	TGTGCCAGCAGCACCTCGGACCGGACCGGGGAGCTGTTTTTT
TRBV6-5	TRBJ2-7	-	-	CASSRDREGEQYF	TGTGCCAGCAGTCGCGACAGGGAGGGCGAGCAGTACTTC
TRBV5-1	TRBJ2-2	TRBD2	-	CASSLRLAGDTGELFF	TGCGCCAGCAGCCTCCGACTAGCGGGAGACACCGGGGAGCTGTTTTTT
TRBV5-1	TRBJ2-3	TRBD1	once	CASSLLDRSSPDTQYF	TGCGCCAGCAGTCTACTGGACAGGTCATCACCAGATACGCAGTATTTT
TRBV7-2	TRBJ2-7	-	-	CASSLGGGKSYEQYF	TGTGCCAGCAGCTTAGGTGGCGGGAAATCCTACGAGCAGTACTTC
TRBV15	TRBJ2-7	-	once	CATSRAGTSWGVGEQYF	TGTGCCACCAGCAGAGCTGGGACCTCGTGGGGGGTTGGAGAGCAGTACTTC
TRBV19	TRBJ2-7	-	-	CASSTYPRPYEQYF	TGTGCCAGTAGTACTTATCCCCGCCCCTACGAGCAGTACTTC
TRBV7-9	TRBJ1-2	TRBD1	-	CASSLTGQGADGYTF	TGTGCCAGCAGCTTAACGGGACAGGGGGCGGATGGCTACACCTTC
TRBV28	TRBJ2-5	TRBD2	-	CASSALAGGETQYF	TGTGCCAGCAGTGCCCTAGCGGGAGGAGAGACCCAGTACTTC
TRBV19	TRBJ2-2	TRBD1	-	CASRPGQGLTGELFF	TGTGCCAGTAGACCAGGACAGGGCCTCACCGGGGAGCTGTTTTTT
TRBV9	TRBJ1-2	-	-	CASSTRTQYGYTF	TGTGCCAGCAGCACCCGGACACAATATGGCTACACCTTC
TRBV28	TRBJ2-7	-	-	CASSYRSEQYF	TGTGCCAGCAGTTACAGATCCGAGCAGTACTTC
TRBV2	TRBJ2-1	-	-	CASGRWEQFF	TGTGCCAGCGGTCGATGGGAGCAGTTCTTC
TRBV7-9	TRBJ2-2	-	-	CASSLISNGELFF	TGTGCCAGCAGCTTAATTTCGAACGGGGAGCTGTTTTTT
TRBV28	TRBJ1-2	-	-	CASMEGANYGYTF	TGTGCCAGCATGGAGGGAGCTAACTATGGCTACACCTTC
TRBV5-4	TRBJ2-1	-	-	CASSLMGASYNEQFF	TGTGCCAGCAGCTTGATGGGAGCTAGCTACAATGAGCAGTTCTTC
TRBV5-1	TRBJ1-2	TRBD1	-	CASSLAGTGNHGYTF	TGCGCCAGCAGCTTGGCCGGGACAGGGAATCATGGCTACACCTTC
TRBV19	TRBJ1-1	-	-	CAAAARDTEAFF	TGTGCCGCAGCCGCGAGGGACACTGAAGCTTTCTTT
TRBV5-1	TRBJ1-1	TRBD1	-	CASSLGQRDTEAFF	TGCGCCAGCAGCCTGGGACAGCGGGACACTGAAGCTTTCTTT
TRBV19	TRBJ1-1	-	-	CASSITTNWAEAFF	TGTGCCAGTAGTATAACAACTAATTGGGCTGAAGCTTTCTTT
TRBV12-5	TRBJ2-1	-	-	CASGSGFNEQFF	TGTGCTAGTGGTTCAGGTTTCAATGAGCAGTTCTTC
TRBV6-6	TRBJ2-6	-	-	CASSSSWAGANVLTF	TGTGCCAGCAGTTCGAGCTGGGCTGGGGCCAACGTCCTGACTTTC
TRBV6-1	TRBJ2-1	-	-	CASSPRGDNEQFF	TGTGCCAGCAGCCCGCGCGGGGACAATGAGCAGTTCTTC
TRBV11-2	TRBJ1-4	-	-	CASSFKGGGEKLFF	TGTGCCAGCAGCTTCAAGGGAGGGGGTGAAAAACTGTTTTTT
TRBV18	TRBJ1-1	-	-	CASSPSPRPGAGMNTEAFF	TGTGCCAGCTCACCATCACCACGCCCCGGTGCCGGCATGAACACTGAAGCTTTCTTT
TRBV6-1	TRBJ2-1	-	once	CAGRLPGAYNEQFF	TGTGCCGGAAGACTCCCCGGGGCCTACAATGAGCAGTTCTTC
TRBV6-1	TRBJ1-2	TRBD1	-	CASSEGTGGFYGYTF	TGTGCCAGCAGCGAAGGGACAGGGGGCTTCTATGGCTACACCTTC
TRBV18	TRBJ1-1	-	-	CASSPNARLMNTEAFF	TGTGCCAGCTCACCCAATGCTAGGCTAATGAACACTGAAGCTTTCTTT
TRBV5-1	TRBJ2-7	TRBD1	-	CASSLGWGQAYEQYF	TGCGCCAGCAGCTTGGGTTGGGGACAGGCCTACGAGCAGTACTTC
TRBV27	TRBJ2-6	-	-	CASSLKAVYLSGANVLTF	TGTGCCAGCAGTTTAAAGGCAGTCTACCTTTCTGGGGCCAACGTCCTGACTTTC
TRBV29-1	TRBJ1-1	-	few	CSVETRLNTEAFF	TGCAGCGTTGAGACCAGATTGAACACTGAAGCTTTCTTT
TRBV19	TRBJ1-2	TRBD1	-	CASSPGTAANYGYTF	TGTGCCAGTAGCCCCGGGACAGCAGCTAACTATGGCTACACCTTC
TRBV28	TRBJ2-7	-	-	CASSSPQGYEQYF	TGTGCCAGCAGCAGCCCCCAGGGATACGAGCAGTACTTC